This entry is about one T cell receptor (beta chain). The antigen is unknown. This sample stems from a study of T-cell memory formation after mild COVID-19. Findings and limits, study-wide: The appearance of some responding clones in pre-infection memory suggested that cross-reactive memory joined.

Germline lookup yields CDR1 KGHDR and CDR2 SFDVKD. The CDR3 consists of 16 residues. V gave up 3 bases and J gave up 3 bases; unmatched junction bases: 7. TCRdb called the 5' RACE reads again in MiXCR, with one record for every CDR3 protein. Of about 400,000 distinct CDR3 sequences in the sample, roughly 15% are singletons; the top ten hold roughly 21%. The sequenced sample was PBMCs or a T cell subset sorted from them (not recorded which). This sequence originates from a man between 18 and 29 years old who had mild COVID-19 (a few samples of this study predate the infection). Cell type and time point are not known. V is TRBV24-1 and J is TRBJ1-2; 9 nucleotides match TRBD1. The CDR3 protein is CATSDGTGRYDYGYTF. The CDR3 DNA is TGTGCCACCAGTGATGGGACAGGGAGGTATGACTATGGCTACACCTTC.